A selection of T cell receptor beta chains follows, all from one sample in a study of graft-versus-host responses after intestinal transplantation. Only in-frame clones appear in the TCRdb table, and some are missing; sequencing was by immunoSEQ multiplex PCR. This sample has some 9,800 clones; roughly 38% occur once, and the top ten carry 13%. Sequenced here: alloreactive CD8+ T cells from a mixed lymphocyte reaction culture, sampled before intestinal transplant. The receptors derive from a human patient who received an intestinal transplant. CDR3s include the opening cysteine and the closing phenylalanine or tryptophan. A D gene is named only where the DNA matches it firmly. Clone size appears in some rows only: once, few, many, or a class for an expanded clone.

cdr3_aa | cdr3_nt | clone_size | cdr3_length | d_call | j_call | v_call
CASSAPSGTSNEQFF | TGTGCCAGCAGCGCACCCTCCGGGACTAGCAATGAGCAGTTCTTC | - | 15 | TRBD2 | TRBJ2-1 | TRBV9
CASSQDPSPTTDTQYF | TGCGCCAGCAGCCAAGACCCGAGTCCCACCACAGATACGCAGTATTTT | - | 16 | - | TRBJ2-3 | TRBV4-1
CASSLEGAGKAFF | TGTGCCAGCAGCTTGGAGGGGGCGGGAAAAGCTTTCTTT | medium-sized | 13 | TRBD1 | TRBJ1-1 | TRBV7-8
CASSLTANYGYTF | TGTGCCAGCAGTTTGACAGCTAACTATGGCTACACCTTC | - | 13 | - | TRBJ1-2 | TRBV27
CASSFGAGAIYGYTF | TGTGCCAGCAGCTTCGGGGCGGGGGCAATCTATGGCTACACCTTC | - | 15 | - | TRBJ1-2 | TRBV7-6
CASSLAWLKGVDGYTF | TGTGCCAGCAGCTTGGCTTGGTTGAAAGGAGTGGATGGCTACACCTTC | - | 16 | - | TRBJ1-2 | TRBV5-4
CASSLSGGNTEAFF | TGCGCCAGCAGCTTGTCAGGGGGCAACACTGAAGCTTTCTTT | few | 14 | TRBD1 | TRBJ1-1 | TRBV5-1
CASSSNIGGTEAFF | TGTGCCAGCAGCTCTAACATAGGGGGCACTGAAGCTTTCTTT | - | 14 | - | TRBJ1-1 | TRBV13
CASRGTSGREETQYF | TGTGCCAGCAGGGGAACTAGCGGGAGGGAAGAGACCCAGTACTTC | few | 15 | TRBD2 | TRBJ2-5 | TRBV5-4
CASSEPGQHYEQYF | TGTGCCAGCAGTGAACCAGGACAGCACTACGAGCAGTACTTC | few | 14 | - | TRBJ2-7 | TRBV5-4
CASSLAADGEQFF | TGTGCCAGCAGTTTAGCGGCAGATGGGGAGCAGTTCTTC | medium-sized | 13 | - | TRBJ2-1 | TRBV27
CASSLRRYKNIQYF | TGTGCCAGCAGCCTCCGCCGCTACAAAAACATTCAGTACTTC | - | 14 | - | TRBJ2-4 | TRBV11-2
CASSILGGTNYGYTF | TGTGCCAGTAGTATATTGGGGGGTACTAACTATGGCTACACCTTC | few | 15 | - | TRBJ1-2 | TRBV19
CASSLALGGTEAFF | TGCGCCAGCAGCTTGGCCTTGGGAGGCACTGAAGCTTTCTTT | medium-sized | 14 | - | TRBJ1-1 | TRBV5-1
CASSPTSSGTEAFF | TGTGCCAGCAGCCCAACCTCGTCCGGCACTGAAGCTTTCTTT | few | 14 | - | TRBJ1-1 | TRBV5-4
CASSPRQGERYTF | TGTGCCAGCAGCCCCCGACAGGGCGAGCGCTACACCTTC | medium-sized | 13 | TRBD1 | TRBJ1-2 | TRBV7-9
CASEPGQGLNEQYF | TGTGCCAGCGAACCGGGACAGGGGCTCAACGAGCAGTACTTC | few | 14 | TRBD1 | TRBJ2-7 | TRBV2
CASSYSGLNEQYF | TGTGCCAGCAGTTACAGCGGGTTAAACGAGCAGTACTTC | few | 13 | - | TRBJ2-7 | TRBV27
CASSPGVAGGPHEQYF | TGTGCCAGCAGCCCCGGTGTAGCGGGGGGGCCACACGAGCAGTACTTC | - | 16 | TRBD2 | TRBJ2-7 | TRBV4-2
CASSLDPRRLRRGEQYF | TGTGCCAGCAGCTTAGATCCCCGTAGGCTCAGAAGGGGCGAGCAGTACTTC | - | 17 | - | TRBJ2-7 | TRBV7-8
CASSQATGDTEAFF | TGCGCCAGCAGCCAAGCGACAGGGGACACTGAAGCTTTCTTT | - | 14 | TRBD1 | TRBJ1-1 | TRBV4-1
CASSADDSGNTTYF | TGTGCCAGCAGCGCCGACGACTCTGGAAACACCACATATTTT | - | 14 | - | TRBJ1-3 | TRBV9
CASSYSRQANTGELFF | TGTGCCAGCAGTTACTCGAGACAGGCGAACACCGGGGAGCTGTTTTTT | few | 16 | - | TRBJ2-2 | TRBV6-6
CASSFRQGQYEQYF | TGCGCCAGCAGCTTCCGACAGGGGCAGTACGAGCAGTACTTC | medium-sized | 14 | TRBD1 | TRBJ2-7 | TRBV5-1
CASSVKGRRGLTYEQYF | TGTGCCAGCAGCGTAAAGGGGCGCAGGGGCTTAACCTACGAGCAGTACTTC | - | 17 | - | TRBJ2-7 | TRBV9
CASSVGGTGCYEQYF | TGTGCCAGCAGCGTAGGGGGGACAGGGTGCTACGAGCAGTACTTC | - | 15 | TRBD1 | TRBJ2-7 | TRBV9
CASSLRQTSNEKLFF | TGTGCCAGCAGCCTACGACAAACTTCTAATGAAAAACTGTTTTTT | large | 15 | - | TRBJ1-4 | TRBV4-2
CASSWGQLYTDTQYF | TGTGCCAGCAGCTGGGGGCAGCTTTACACAGATACGCAGTATTTT | - | 15 | - | TRBJ2-3 | TRBV5-4
CASSFGLGGETQYF | TGTGCCAGCAGTTTCGGCCTTGGAGGAGAGACCCAGTACTTC | - | 14 | - | TRBJ2-5 | TRBV6-5
CASSQSMWEGSTDTQYF | TGTGCCAGCAGCCAATCGATGTGGGAGGGAAGCACAGATACGCAGTATTTT | - | 17 | TRBD2 | TRBJ2-3 | TRBV16
CASSSGASSYEQYF | TGTGCCAGCAGCTCTGGAGCGAGCTCCTACGAGCAGTACTTC | medium-sized | 14 | - | TRBJ2-7 | TRBV27
CASSWGGTNREQYF | TGTGCCAGCAGTTGGGGCGGAACAAATAGGGAGCAGTACTTC | - | 14 | - | TRBJ2-7 | TRBV27
CASSTKEVLGELFF | TGTGCCAGCAGCACTAAAGAAGTCTTGGGGGAGCTGTTTTTT | few | 14 | - | TRBJ2-2 | TRBV28
CSVTPGQGNPEAFF | TGCAGCGTTACACCGGGACAGGGGAACCCTGAAGCTTTCTTT | - | 14 | TRBD1 | TRBJ1-1 | TRBV29-1
CASSILGLYTEAFF | TGTGCCAGTAGTATACTGGGACTTTACACTGAAGCTTTCTTT | - | 14 | - | TRBJ1-1 | TRBV19
CASSLISGEQYF | TGTGCCAGCAGCTTAATCTCGGGCGAGCAGTACTTC | - | 12 | - | TRBJ2-7 | TRBV13
CAINQLASGDEQYF | TGTGCCATCAATCAGTTGGCCTCCGGGGACGAGCAGTACTTC | - | 14 | - | TRBJ2-7 | TRBV10-3
CATSTSGGAETQYF | TGTGCCACCAGCACTAGCGGGGGGGCAGAGACCCAGTACTTC | few | 14 | TRBD2 | TRBJ2-5 | TRBV15
CASSAPQEVGGYGYTF | TGTGCCAGCAGTGCACCTCAGGAGGTGGGGGGCTATGGCTACACCTTC | few | 16 | - | TRBJ1-2 | TRBV28
CASTPRGTSLFYGYTF | TGTGCCAGCACCCCGCGGGGGACTAGCTTGTTCTATGGCTACACCTTC | - | 16 | - | TRBJ1-2 | TRBV28
CASIDLGNEQFF | TGTGCCAGCATCGACTTGGGCAATGAGCAGTTCTTC | - | 12 | - | TRBJ2-1 | TRBV21-1
CASSLGWQGGEQYF | TGTGCCAGCAGCTTAGGGTGGCAGGGTGGCGAGCAGTACTTC | few | 14 | - | TRBJ2-7 | TRBV7-9
CASSTLAGRHNEQFF | TGTGCCAGCAGTACACTAGCGGGACGGCACAATGAGCAGTTCTTC | few | 15 | TRBD2 | TRBJ2-1 | TRBV6-1
CASSPDGTETYTGELFF | TGTGCCAGCAGCCCCGACGGGACAGAAACATACACCGGGGAGCTGTTTTTT | - | 17 | TRBD1 | TRBJ2-2 | TRBV4-2
CASSLVPRQGVSGANVLTF | TGTGCCAGCAGCTTAGTACCGAGACAGGGAGTCTCTGGGGCCAACGTCCTGACTTTC | - | 19 | TRBD1 | TRBJ2-6 | TRBV7-6
CASRPPRYPSYNEQFF | TGCGCCAGCAGGCCCCCCAGGTACCCCTCCTACAATGAGCAGTTCTTC | - | 16 | - | TRBJ2-1 | TRBV5-1
CASSLAPSGVAYEQYF | TGCGCCAGCAGCTTGGCCCCCTCAGGGGTGGCCTACGAGCAGTACTTC | - | 16 | - | TRBJ2-7 | TRBV5-1
CASSSPRGRETQYF | TGTGCCAGCAGCTCCCCCAGGGGAAGGGAGACCCAGTACTTC | - | 14 | - | TRBJ2-5 | TRBV7-9
CASSLTLGGQEVGNQPQHF | TGTGCCAGCAGTTTAACGTTGGGGGGACAGGAGGTCGGCAATCAGCCCCAGCATTTT | - | 19 | TRBD1 | TRBJ1-5 | TRBV28
CASSAQTGTKQPQHF | TGTGCCAGCAGTGCCCAAACAGGAACCAAACAGCCCCAGCATTTT | - | 15 | - | TRBJ1-5 | TRBV6-1